The 7 T cell receptor beta chains listed next were all sequenced from one sample in a study of blood T cells in healthy people across ages. Together with a sample-barcoded 5' primer, a J-beta primer mix was included in a second PCR lasting about 7 to 12 cycles. TCRdb reprocessed the 5' RACE reads with MiXCR, giving one entry per CDR3 protein. The sample has under 750,000 distinct CDR3 sequences, roughly 48% seen once. The sequenced sample was blood. Source of these receptors: a man older than 75 in good health.

This clonotype is a singleton in its sample. The chain couples TRBV12-3 or TRBV12-4 to TRBJ1-2, with D possibly matching TRBD1 (6 bases). Trimming removed 7 bases from V and 4 bases from J, with 10 bases in between. The CDR3 is 12 amino acids. The DNA of the CDR3 is TGTGCCAGCACCATAGGGGGCTATGGCTACACCTTC. Translation gives CASTIGGYGYTF.

V gene TRBV20-1 combines with J gene TRBJ2-7, with 8 bases identical to TRBD2. Germline V gene data show CDR1 as DFQATT and CDR2 as SNEGSKA (reference sequence). V dropped 5 bases and J dropped 0; count of bases not matched to a gene: 6. This CDR3 has 14 amino acids. This CDR3 is CSAAGTRISYEQYF. In DNA, the CDR3 is TGCAGTGCTGCCGGGACTAGAATCTCCTACGAGCAGTACTTC.

The V call is TRBV12-3 or TRBV12-4, the J call TRBJ1-2; no definite D call. The V end lost 7 bases, the J end lost 5 bases, and 11 bases lay between the germline ends. This CDR3 is built from 12 residues. The chain's CDR3 is CASTLRGYGYTF. The CDR3 coding sequence is TGTGCCAGCACATTGCGGGGATATGGCTACACCTTC.

The V gene is TRBV5-5, the J gene TRBJ1-1; 8 nucleotides align to TRBD1. The length of the CDR3 is 15 residues. With V trimmed by 3 bases and J by 1 base, 5 bases remained unmatched. Germline lookup yields CDR1 SGHKS and CDR2 YYEKEE (reference sequence). DNA for the CDR3: TGTGCCAGCAGCTCCCAGGGGGCCCGGAACACTGAAGCTTTCTTT. Translated: CASSSQGARNTEAFF. Combining the CDR3 with reference TRBV5-5 and TRBJ1-1 gives the whole variable domain DAGVTQSPTHLIKTRGQQVTLRCSPISGHKSVSWYQQVLGQGPQFIFQYYEKEERGRGNFPDRFSARQFPNYSSELNVNALLLGDSALYLCASSSQGARNTEAFFGQGTRLTVV.

The chain has TRBV30 and TRBJ1-1; tentatively, D is TRBD1 (5 bases). This CDR3 spans 13 amino acids. V was clipped by 2 bases and J by 7 bases, with 14 bases between them. The germline V gene encodes CDR1 GTSNPN and CDR2 SVGIG (reference sequence). The CDR3 reads CAWSIGTVVEAFF. The CDR3 nucleotides read TGTGCCTGGAGTATAGGGACTGTTGTTGAAGCTTTCTTT.

The chain carries TRBV9 and TRBJ1-2; 8 bases fit TRBD1. The CDR3 covers 13 residues. Germline lookup yields CDR1 SGDLS and CDR2 YYNGEE. Trimming cost V 3 bases and J 7 bases; bases outside gene matches: 5. CDR3 nucleotide sequence: TGTGCCAGCAGCGCAATACAGGGGGGTGGCTACACCTTC. This encodes CASSAIQGGGYTF.

V is TRBV4-2 and J is TRBJ2-2; TRBD2 might be the D (5 bases). The CDR3 contains 15 residues. Germline values: CDR1 LGHNA, CDR2 YNFKEQ. V dropped 3 bases and J dropped 3 bases, with 11 bases sitting between them. The CDR3 DNA reads as TGTGCCAGCAGCCAGACCGGGGAGTACACCGGGGAGCTGTTTTTT. Protein: CASSQTGEYTGELFF.